This T cell receptor beta chain was found in a study of T-cell reconstitution after alpha-beta-depleted transplantation in children. In germline, CDR1 is MDHEN, CDR2 SYDVKM. The CDR3 has 14 amino acids. Trimming removed 10 bases from V and 2 bases from J, with 15 bases in between. Molecular barcoding with unique molecular identifiers was used for the TCRbeta library. TCRdb reprocessed the PCR reads via MiXCR and lists one record per CDR3 protein. Of about 360,000 distinct CDR3 sequences in the sample, 13% were seen once. The source was PBMCs, collected from the stem cell graft. This receptor was taken from a human donor who donated a stem cell graft to a child with Fanconi anemia. J is TRBJ1-3 and V is TRBV28; unclear D gene. CDR3 sequence: CAISEPSTGNTIYF. The DNA for the CDR3 is TGTGCCATTTCAGAACCTTCTACTGGAAACACCATATATTTT.